This T cell receptor (beta chain) emerged from a study of blood T cell repertoires in COVID-19. Study overall: Sample material is recorded as cDNA or gDNA derived from T cells, B-cell-depleted T cells, or PBMCs.

In Seattle, patients joined the study during active infection and were tracked longitudinally. The CDR3 sequence is 17 residues long. The germline gives CDR1 LNHDA, CDR2 SQIVND (reference sequence). Losses at the gene ends were 1 base for V and 0 bases for J; bases not matched to a gene: 5. Original methodology: Reference gene primer amplification gave nucleated cell count estimates. The method was immunoSEQ multiplex PCR; TCRdb's version includes in-frame clones alone and lacks a portion of them. V and J calls plus clone size are reproduced from that table; the DNA served to infer D and trimming. This sample carries about 160,000 clones, approximately 92% of them seen once, and the ten largest clones take approximately 4.9%.

V gene TRBV19 combines with J gene TRBJ1-3, with 8 bases fitting TRBD1. The sample taken for sequencing was peripheral blood. The sequence derives from a man aged 25-40 years with COVID-19, enrolled during active disease. CDR3 residues: CASSIGQGNPSGNTIYF. Written as DNA, the CDR3 is TGTGCCAGTAGTATAGGACAGGGGAATCCCTCTGGAAACACCATATATTTT.